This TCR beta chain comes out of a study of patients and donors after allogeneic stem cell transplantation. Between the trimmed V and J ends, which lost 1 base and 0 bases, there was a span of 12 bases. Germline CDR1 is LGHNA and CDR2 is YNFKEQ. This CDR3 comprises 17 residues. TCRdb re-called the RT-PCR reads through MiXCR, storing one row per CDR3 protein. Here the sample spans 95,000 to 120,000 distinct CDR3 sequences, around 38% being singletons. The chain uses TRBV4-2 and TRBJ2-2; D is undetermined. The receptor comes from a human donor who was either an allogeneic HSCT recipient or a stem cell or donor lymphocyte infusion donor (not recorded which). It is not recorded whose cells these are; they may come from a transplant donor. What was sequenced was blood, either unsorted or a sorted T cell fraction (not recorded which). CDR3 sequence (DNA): TGTGCCAGCAGCCAAGGGAACCCGACCCCGAACACCGGGGAGCTGTTTTTT. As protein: CASSQGNPTPNTGELFF.